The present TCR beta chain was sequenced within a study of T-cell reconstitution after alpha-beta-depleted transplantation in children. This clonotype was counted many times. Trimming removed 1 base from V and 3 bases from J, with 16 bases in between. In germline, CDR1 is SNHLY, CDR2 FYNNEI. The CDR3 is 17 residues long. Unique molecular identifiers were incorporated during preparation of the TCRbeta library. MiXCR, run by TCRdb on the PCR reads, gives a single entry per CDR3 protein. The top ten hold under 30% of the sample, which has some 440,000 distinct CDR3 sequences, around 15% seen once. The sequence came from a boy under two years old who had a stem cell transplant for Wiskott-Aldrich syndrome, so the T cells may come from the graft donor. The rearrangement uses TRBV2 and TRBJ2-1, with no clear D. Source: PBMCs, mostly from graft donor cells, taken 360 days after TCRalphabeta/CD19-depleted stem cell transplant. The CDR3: CASSEGVPGWLYNEQFF. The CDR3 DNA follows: TGTGCCAGCAGTGAAGGGGTCCCCGGTTGGCTCTACAATGAGCAGTTCTTC.